This TCR beta chain appears in the sequencing data of a study of T cells in Graves' hyperthyroidism and ophthalmopathy. At the level of the study: Upon initial diagnosis and before any treatment, peripheral blood was collected. Findings and limits, study-wide: Ophthalmopathy was separated from stable hyperthyroidism by a 13 V-J model.

Clinical symptoms, serum thyroxine and TRAb, thyroid ultrasound and orbital computed tomography together formed the diagnostic basis. Of note for this clonotype: Its antigen is as yet unknown.

Amplification targeted TCR beta CDR3 regions from RNA transcripts. Using the HTBI primer set, a first-round RT-PCR was run on the TCR CDR3. TCRdb itself ran the multiplex PCR reads through MiXCR, one entry per CDR3 protein. Of about 300,000 distinct CDR3 sequences listed, roughly a fifth are singletons. Germline loops: CDR1 DFQATT, CDR2 SNEGSKA (reference sequence). The CDR3 extends over 15 amino acids. Trimming took off 2 bases at V and 1 base at J, with 15 bases between the two ends. The sequencing input was blood. The V call is TRBV20-1, the J call TRBJ2-7, with a possible D match to TRBD1 (6 bases). The clonotype was recovered from a man aged 50-59 years with Graves' ophthalmopathy. The DNA for the CDR3 is TGCAGTGCTAGACAGGGGACGATGCTATCCTACGAGCAGTACTTC. It encodes CSARQGTMLSYEQYF.